This T cell receptor (beta chain) was captured by sequencing in a study of T cell repertoires in aging, cancer and after chemotherapy. Study at large: Patients with glioblastoma brain tumors were sampled before and after temozolomide-based therapy.

V was pared by 6 bases and J by 3 bases, with 4 bases of the junction left unmatched. This CDR3 has 13 amino acids. Germline V gene data show CDR1 as SNHLY and CDR2 as FYNNEI. Rearranged V-D-J TRB sequences were amplified with a mixed TRB-A/B primer pool. TCRdb ran MiXCR on the multiplex PCR reads and lists one entry per CDR3 protein. The table records several thousand distinct CDR3 sequences, around 25% of them present only once. Peripheral blood genomic DNA, not sorted cells or RNA, was the template. Study-wide points: In each cancer cohort, median generation probability increased across chemotherapy, suggesting thymic output rebounded. Loss of evenness, beyond lost richness, contributed to age-related TCR diversity decline in cancer patients.

This clonotype was seen only once. Its antigen is undetermined. The sequenced sample consisted of blood. The receptor's source is a human donor with a solid tumor. The chain is built from TRBV2 and TRBJ2-7; TRBD1 matches at 8 bases. CDR3 residues: CASSGDRLYEQYF. CDR3 bases: TGTGCCAGCAGCGGGGACAGGCTCTACGAGCAGTACTTC. The entire variable domain, with the rest obtained from reference TRBV2 and TRBJ2-7, is as follows: EPEVTQTPSHQVTQMGQEVILRCVPISNHLYFYWYRQILGQKVEFLVSFYNNEISEKSEIFDDQFSVERPDGSNFTLKIRSTKLEDSAMYFCASSGDRLYEQYFGPGTRLTVT.